This T cell receptor (beta chain) appears in the sequencing data of a study of T cell responses to AZD1222 COVID-19 vaccine. CDR1 and CDR2 from the germline V gene are MNHEY and SVGEGT. The CDR3 length is 16 residues. J was trimmed by 8 bases and V by 2 bases; bases with no gene match: 4. Clones were read by immunoSEQ multiplex PCR, and TCRdb kept only the in-frame ones, dropping some. This sample carries around 130,000 clones, more than 85% of them seen once, and the ten largest clones take 1.5% to 2%. The genes are TRBV6-2 or TRBV6-3 and TRBJ2-1, with TRBD2 matching over 15 bases. The receptor's source is an adult who received the AZD1222 COVID-19 vaccine. Specimen: peripheral blood, collected 28 days after the second AZD1222 dose. CDR3 bases: TGTGCCAGCAGTTACGGACTAGCGGGAGGGGGGGATGAGCAGTTCTTC. Protein: CASSYGLAGGGDEQFF.